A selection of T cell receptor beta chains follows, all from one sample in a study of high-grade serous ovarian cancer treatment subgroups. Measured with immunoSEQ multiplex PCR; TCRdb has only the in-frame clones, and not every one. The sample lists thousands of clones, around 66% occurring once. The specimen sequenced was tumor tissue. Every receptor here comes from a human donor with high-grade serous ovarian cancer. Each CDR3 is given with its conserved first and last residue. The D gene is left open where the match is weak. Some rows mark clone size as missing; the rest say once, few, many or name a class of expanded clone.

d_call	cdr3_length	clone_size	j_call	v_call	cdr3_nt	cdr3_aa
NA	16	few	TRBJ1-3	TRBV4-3	TGCGCCAGCAGCCAAGACTGGGGCTCCTCTGGAAACACCATATATTTT	CASSQDWGSSGNTIYF
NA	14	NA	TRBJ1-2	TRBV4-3	TGCGCCAGCAGCCAAGATTGGCAGGACTATGGCTACACCTTC	CASSQDWQDYGYTF
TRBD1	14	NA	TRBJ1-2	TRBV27	TGTGCCAGCAGTTTTAATAGGGACAGGGCTGGCTACACCTTC	CASSFNRDRAGYTF
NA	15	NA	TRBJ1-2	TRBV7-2	TGTGCCAGCAGCTTAACGTTGGTAGCCAACTATGGCTACACCTTC	CASSLTLVANYGYTF
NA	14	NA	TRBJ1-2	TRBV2	TGTGCCAGCAGTATTGCCGGAGGCCCGGGGGGCTACACCTTC	CASSIAGGPGGYTF
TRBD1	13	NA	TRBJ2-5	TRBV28	TGTGCCAGCAGTCCCGGACAGGAAGAGACCCAGTACTTC	CASSPGQEETQYF
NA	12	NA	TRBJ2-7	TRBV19	TGTGCCAGTAACGGGGACAACTACGAGCAGTACTTC	CASNGDNYEQYF
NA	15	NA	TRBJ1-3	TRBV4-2	TGTGCCAGCAGCTTTCACTCCCGCTCTGGAAACACCATATATTTT	CASSFHSRSGNTIYF
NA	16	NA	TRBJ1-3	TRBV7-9	TGTGCCAGCAGCTCAGTTTCGGGACCCTCTGGAAACACCATATATTTT	CASSSVSGPSGNTIYF
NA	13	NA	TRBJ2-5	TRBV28	TGTGCCAGCAGTTCACCGAGATGGGAGACCCAGTACTTC	CASSSPRWETQYF
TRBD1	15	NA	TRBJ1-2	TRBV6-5	TGTGCCAGCAGGACCCATGGACAGGGAAATCAAGGCTACACCTTC	CASRTHGQGNQGYTF
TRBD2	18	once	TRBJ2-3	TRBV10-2	TGCGCCAGCAGTGAGTCCTATCAGGGCGGGGGGAACACAGATACGCAGTATTTT	CASSESYQGGGNTDTQYF
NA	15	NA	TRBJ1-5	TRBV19	TGTGCCAGCCCTAAGGTGGGGGATGAAAATCAGCCCCAGCATTTT	CASPKVGDENQPQHF
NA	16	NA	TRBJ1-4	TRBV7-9	TGTGCCAGCAGCCCTCCGGTGGGCAGGGGTAATGAAAAACTGTTTTTT	CASSPPVGRGNEKLFF
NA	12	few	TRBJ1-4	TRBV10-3	TGTGCCATCAGTGGGGGGGCTGAAAAACTGTTTTTT	CAISGGAEKLFF
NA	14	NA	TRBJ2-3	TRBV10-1	TGCGCCAGCAGTGAAAACAGGGGCACAGATACGCAGTATTTT	CASSENRGTDTQYF
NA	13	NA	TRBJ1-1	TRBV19	TGTGCCAGCCGGGACACCTCGAACACTGAAGCTTTCTTT	CASRDTSNTEAFF
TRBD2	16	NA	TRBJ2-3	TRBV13	TGTGCCAGCAGCTCTGGACTAGCGGGGGCGGGAGATACGCAGTATTTT	CASSSGLAGAGDTQYF
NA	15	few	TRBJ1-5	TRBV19	TGTGCCAGTAGTATAGGGCAGGTTAAGGTTCAGCCCCAGCATTTT	CASSIGQVKVQPQHF
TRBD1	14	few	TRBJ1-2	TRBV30	TGTGCCTCCCCCCCGGGACAGGATTACTATGGCTACACCTTC	CASPPGQDYYGYTF
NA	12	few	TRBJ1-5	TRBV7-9	TGTGCCAGCAGCTTCGGGAATCAGCCCCAGCATTTT	CASSFGNQPQHF
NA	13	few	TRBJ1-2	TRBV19	TGTGCCAGTAGTCCCGGGCCGAATTATGGCTACACCTTC	CASSPGPNYGYTF
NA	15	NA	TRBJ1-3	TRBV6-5	TGTGCCAGCACCAGGTCACCCGGAACTGGAAACACCATATATTTT	CASTRSPGTGNTIYF
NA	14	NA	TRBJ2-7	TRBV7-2	TGTGCCAGCAGCTTAACCGGGGGCCCCCACGAGCAGTACTTC	CASSLTGGPHEQYF
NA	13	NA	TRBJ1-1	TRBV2	TGTGCCAGCACCCAAGAGGGGGGCGGTGAAGCTTTCTTT	CASTQEGGGEAFF
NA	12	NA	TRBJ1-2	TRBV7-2	TGTGCCAGCAGCGTCGGACAGTATGGCTACACCTTC	CASSVGQYGYTF
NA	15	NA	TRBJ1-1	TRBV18	TGTGCCAGCTCTCCCCTCCAAGTCAGGGGTGCTGAAGCTTTCTTT	CASSPLQVRGAEAFF
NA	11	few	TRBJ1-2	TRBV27	TGTGCCAGCAGTTCCGGTTATGGCTACACCTTC	CASSSGYGYTF
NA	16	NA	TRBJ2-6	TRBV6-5	TGTGCCAGCAGTTACTCACAGGAATCTGGGGCCAACGTCCTGACTTTC	CASSYSQESGANVLTF
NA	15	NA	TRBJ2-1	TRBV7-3	TGTGCCAGCAGCCCGGACCCTGGCAGCGTCAATGAGCAGTTCTTC	CASSPDPGSVNEQFF
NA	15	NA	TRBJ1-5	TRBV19	TGTGCCGCCGAGGGCCCAAACAGCTACAATCAGCCCCAGCATTTT	CAAEGPNSYNQPQHF
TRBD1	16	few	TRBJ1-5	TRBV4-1	TGCGCCAGCAGCCAAGTCACGGGGGACAGGAGTCAGCCCCAGCATTTT	CASSQVTGDRSQPQHF
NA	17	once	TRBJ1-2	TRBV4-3	TGCGCCAGCAGCCAAGACTGGGGGCGCGGAGTAAGGGATGGCTACACCTTC	CASSQDWGRGVRDGYTF
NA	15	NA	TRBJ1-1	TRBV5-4	TGTGCCAGCAGCCTTGTAGGGGAAGGGAACACTGAAGCTTTCTTT	CASSLVGEGNTEAFF
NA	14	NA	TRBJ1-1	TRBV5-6	TGTGCCAGCAGCTTGGCCGAGCCGAACACTGAAGCTTTCTTT	CASSLAEPNTEAFF
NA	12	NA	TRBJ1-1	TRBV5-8	TGTGCCAGCAGCTTGACAGACACTGAAGCTTTCTTT	CASSLTDTEAFF
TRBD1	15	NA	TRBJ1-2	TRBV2	TGTGCCAGCAGAACGGGACAGATCGGGGTTTATGGCTACACCTTC	CASRTGQIGVYGYTF